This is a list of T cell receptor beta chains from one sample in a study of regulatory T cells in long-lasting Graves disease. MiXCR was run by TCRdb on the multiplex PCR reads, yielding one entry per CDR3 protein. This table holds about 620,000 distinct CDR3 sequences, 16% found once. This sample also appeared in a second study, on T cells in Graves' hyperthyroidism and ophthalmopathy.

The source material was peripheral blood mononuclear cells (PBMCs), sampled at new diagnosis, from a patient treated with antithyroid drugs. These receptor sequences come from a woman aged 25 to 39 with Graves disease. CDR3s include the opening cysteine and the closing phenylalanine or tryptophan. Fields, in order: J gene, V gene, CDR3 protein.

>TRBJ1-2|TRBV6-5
CASSYSTGMGGYTF
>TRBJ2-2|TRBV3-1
CASSQGPSGKNTGELFF
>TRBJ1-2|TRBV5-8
CASDRYAIGYTF
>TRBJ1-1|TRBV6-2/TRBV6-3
CASHREGERAFF
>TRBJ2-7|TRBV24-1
CATRGLLDEQYF
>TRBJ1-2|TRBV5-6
CASSSGGPGGYTF
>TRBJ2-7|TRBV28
CASSVLSRAQGYEQYF
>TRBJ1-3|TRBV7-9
CASSFQGTASGNTIYF
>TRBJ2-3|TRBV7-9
CASSSSHTTSGARADTQYF
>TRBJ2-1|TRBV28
CASFPGTGYYYNEQFF
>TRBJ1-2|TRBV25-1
CASSEWGGYTF
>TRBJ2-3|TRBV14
CASSLLARTQYF
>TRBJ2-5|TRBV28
CASREGRETQYF
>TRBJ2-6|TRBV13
CASSSSGRARIRANVLTF
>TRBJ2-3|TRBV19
CASTHIWGGSADTQYF
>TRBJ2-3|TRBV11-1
CASSQALADTQYF
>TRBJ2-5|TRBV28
CASSLDRDRGAQETQYF
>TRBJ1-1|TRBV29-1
CSAGQGRNTEAFF
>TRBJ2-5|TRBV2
CASTKGTLEETQYF
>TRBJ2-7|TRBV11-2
CASSLGGQGAHEQYF
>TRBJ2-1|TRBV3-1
CASSPVDGLADFNEQFF
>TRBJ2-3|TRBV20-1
CSAPLSSGGGYRYTDTQYF
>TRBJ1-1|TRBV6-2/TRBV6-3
CASSFQGDRAEAFF
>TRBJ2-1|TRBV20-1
CSLPGGRHNEQFF
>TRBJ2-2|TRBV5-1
CASSFGQGRTGELFF
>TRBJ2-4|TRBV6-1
CASSPQGHIQYF
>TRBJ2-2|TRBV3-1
CASSQDLGGANTGELFF
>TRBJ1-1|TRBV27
CASGLLGARTEAFF
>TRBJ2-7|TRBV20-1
CSAPRTSYEQYF
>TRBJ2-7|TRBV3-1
CASSHPFDSSEQYF
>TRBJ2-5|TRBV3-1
CASRRPGQGETQYF
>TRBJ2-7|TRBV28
CASSVRDVLHF
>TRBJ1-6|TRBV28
CASSPFAGTISPLHF
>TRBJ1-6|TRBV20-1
CSAKGGGANSPLHF
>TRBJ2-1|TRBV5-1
CASSLLFGNEQFF
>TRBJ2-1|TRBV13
CASSAGLAGSPYNEQFF
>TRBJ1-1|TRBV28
CASRATGGWTEAFF
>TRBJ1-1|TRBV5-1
CASSLEGTGLEAFF
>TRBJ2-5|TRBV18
CASSPTDSQETQYF
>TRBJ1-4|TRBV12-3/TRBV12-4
CASSRTTGGNEKLFF
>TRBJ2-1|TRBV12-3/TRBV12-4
CASSQQGWVNNEQFF
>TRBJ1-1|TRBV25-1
CASSPDRTTEAFF
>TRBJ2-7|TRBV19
CASTPPAAPYEQYF
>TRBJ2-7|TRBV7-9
CASSSVPSYEQYF
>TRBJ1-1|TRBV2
CASTGALVAAFF
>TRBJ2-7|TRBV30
CAWSGLTGKQYF
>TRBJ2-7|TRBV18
CASSRQGAGTYEQYF
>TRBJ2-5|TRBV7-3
CASSQWAGKETQYF
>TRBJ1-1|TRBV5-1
CASSLSLGVGTLNTEAFF
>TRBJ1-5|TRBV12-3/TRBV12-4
CASSLGPHQPQHF
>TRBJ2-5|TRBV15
CATSRDGTEETQYF
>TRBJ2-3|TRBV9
CASSVEPTDTQYF
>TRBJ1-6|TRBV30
CAWSALLSLHF
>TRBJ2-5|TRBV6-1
CASSEDRVETQYF
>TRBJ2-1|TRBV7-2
CASSIPLSLSEQFF